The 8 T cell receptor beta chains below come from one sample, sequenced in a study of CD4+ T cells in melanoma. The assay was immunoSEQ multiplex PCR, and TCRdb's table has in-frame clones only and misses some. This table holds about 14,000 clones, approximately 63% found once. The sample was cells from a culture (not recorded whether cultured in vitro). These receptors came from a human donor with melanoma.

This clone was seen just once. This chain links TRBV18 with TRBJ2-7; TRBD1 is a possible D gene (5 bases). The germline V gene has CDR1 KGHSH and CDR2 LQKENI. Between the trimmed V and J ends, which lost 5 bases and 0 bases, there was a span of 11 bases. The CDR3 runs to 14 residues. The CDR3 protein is CASSADSRSYEQYF. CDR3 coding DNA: TGTGCCAGCTCAGCAGACAGCCGCTCCTACGAGCAGTACTTC.

The DNA for the CDR3 is TGTGCCAGCAGCCAAGAATCGGCGCGGGCCGGGGCCGCGTACAATGAGCAGTTCTTC. Translated: CASSQESARAGAAYNEQFF. The rearrangement uses TRBV14 and TRBJ2-1; either TRBD1 or TRBD2 may fit D (5 bases each). Looked up from germline, CDR1 is SGHDN and CDR2 is FVKESK. The CDR3 has 19 amino acids. V dropped 0 bases and J dropped 4 bases, with 22 bases sitting between them.

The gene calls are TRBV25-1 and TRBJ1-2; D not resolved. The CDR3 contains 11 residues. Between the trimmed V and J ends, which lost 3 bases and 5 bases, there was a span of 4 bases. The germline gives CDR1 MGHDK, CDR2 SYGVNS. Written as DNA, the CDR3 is TGTGCCAGCAGTGACGGTTATGGCTACACCTTC. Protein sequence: CASSDGYGYTF.

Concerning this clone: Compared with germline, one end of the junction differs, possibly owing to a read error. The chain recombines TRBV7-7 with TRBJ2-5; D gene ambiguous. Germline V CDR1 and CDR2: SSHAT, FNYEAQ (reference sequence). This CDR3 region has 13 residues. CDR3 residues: CASTSQPQETQYF. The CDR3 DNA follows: TGTGCTAGCACTTCTCAACCCCAAGAGACCCAGTACTTC.

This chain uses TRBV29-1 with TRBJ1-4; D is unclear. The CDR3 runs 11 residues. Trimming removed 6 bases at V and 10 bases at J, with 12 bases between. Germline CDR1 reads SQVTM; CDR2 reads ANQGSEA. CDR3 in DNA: TGCAGCGTGGAAAGAGGCGGAAAACTGTTTTTT. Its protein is CSVERGGKLFF.

The CDR3 DNA sequence: TGTGCCAGCAGCTCTTCGGGGGGGCCGACCTACGAGCAGTACTTC. Amino acids: CASSSSGGPTYEQYF. The genes are TRBV13 and TRBJ2-7; TRBD2 matches at 8 bases. After removal of 4 bases from V and 2 bases from J, the junction contained 7 bases not matched to a gene. Per the germline V gene, CDR1 is PRHDT and CDR2 is FYEKMQ (reference sequence). The CDR3 runs 15 residues.

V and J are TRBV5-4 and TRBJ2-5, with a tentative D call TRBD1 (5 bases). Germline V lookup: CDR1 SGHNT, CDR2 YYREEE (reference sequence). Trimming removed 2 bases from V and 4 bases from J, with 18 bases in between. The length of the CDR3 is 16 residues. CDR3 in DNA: TGTGCCAGCAGCTTACGTAAACAAGGGGCCGGAGAGACCCAGTACTTC. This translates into CASSLRKQGAGETQYF.

This chain's CDR3 is CASSLRGSTEAFF. The DNA of the CDR3 is TGTGCCAGCAGCTTAAGGGGGTCCACTGAAGCTTTCTTT. The chain couples TRBV7-8 to TRBJ1-1; possibly TRBD1 for D (6 bases). The germline gives CDR1 SGHVS, CDR2 FQNEAQ. The CDR3 totals 13 residues. Trimming stripped 2 bases from V and 4 bases from J, with 8 bases between.